Below, 11 T cell receptor beta chains from the same sample are listed, as sequenced in a study of shared clonotypes between healthy human individuals. The naive CD8 subset, CD45RO-negative cells positively selected for CCR7, excluded terminally differentiated effector memory CD45RA+ cells. TCRdb's table, derived via immunoSEQ multiplex PCR, lists solely in-frame clones and lacks some. The sample yields about 2 million clones, approximately 95% seen once. Input material: naive CD8+ T cells sorted from blood. These receptors were collected from a man between 18 and 35 years old in good health.

V gene TRBV7-3 combines with J gene TRBJ2-3; D is perhaps TRBD2 (7 bases). V dropped 2 bases and J dropped 7 bases, with 22 bases sitting between them. The length of the CDR3 is 17 residues. CDR1 is SGHTA and CDR2 is FQGTGA in the germline V gene. Here the CDR3 reads CASSLDGGPAEHNTQYF. The CDR3, as DNA: TGTGCCAGCAGCTTAGACGGGGGGCCCGCCGAACATAATACGCAGTATTTT.

This chain joins TRBV19 and TRBJ2-3, with D perhaps TRBD2 (6 bases). The length of the CDR3 is 16 residues. Trimming stripped 5 bases from V and 0 bases from J, with 15 bases between. The germline CDR1 and CDR2 sequences are LNHDA and SQIVND (reference sequence). The CDR3: CASSLAPGLSTDTQYF. The CDR3, as DNA: TGTGCCAGTAGTCTAGCCCCGGGACTTAGCACAGATACGCAGTATTTT.

This rearrangement joins TRBV11-2 to TRBJ2-3; 12 bases line up with TRBD2. The CDR3 totals 16 residues. J was trimmed by 4 bases and V by 5 bases; bases with no gene match: 7. Germline V gives CDR1 SGHAT, CDR2 FQNNGV. CDR3 sequence: CASSTRTSGVADTQYF. CDR3 nucleotide sequence: TGTGCCAGCAGCACAAGGACTAGCGGGGTCGCAGATACGCAGTATTTT.

CDR3: CFTEGGLAGDHYNEQFF. The CDR3 DNA reads as TGTTTCACCGAAGGGGGGCTAGCGGGAGACCACTACAATGAGCAGTTCTTC. The J gene is TRBJ2-1, the V gene TRBV25-1, with 10 bases that match TRBD2. The CDR3 is 17 amino acids. Per germline, CDR1 MGHDK and CDR2 SYGVNS.

The J gene is TRBJ2-7, the V gene TRBV2; no firm D call. Germline V gene lookup returns CDR1 SNHLY and CDR2 FYNNEI. The CDR3 has 15 residues. The ends were cut back, 1 base at V and 4 bases at J, with 14 bases in the middle. Written as DNA, the CDR3 is TGTGCCAGCAGTGAAGAGGTAAGGCCCGGATACGAGCAGTACTTC. Protein: CASSEEVRPGYEQYF.

Concerning this clone itself: A much larger clone is a single base away; this may be a read error. Other DNA sequences in this specimen translate into the identical CDR3. The chain couples TRBV7-2 to TRBJ2-7; D remains ambiguous. The V and J ends lost 5 bases and 0 bases respectively, with 2 bases between them. CDR3 length: 11 residues. CDR1 is SGHTA, CDR2 FQGNSA, per germline. This CDR3 is CASSASYEQYF. The CDR3 nucleotides read TGTGCCAGCAGCGCCTCCTACGAGCAGTACTTC. The full variable domain, rest sourced from reference TRBV7-2 and TRBJ2-7, is GAGVSQSPSNKVTEKGKDVELRCDPISGHTALYWYRQSLGQGLEFLIYFQGNSAPDKSGLPSDRFSAERTGGSVSTLTIQRTQQEDSAVYLCASSASYEQYFGPGTRLTVT.

The chain carries TRBV2 and TRBJ1-4; 9 nucleotides align to TRBD1. J gave up 8 bases and V 7 bases, and 11 bases lay outside the gene matches. The length of the CDR3 is 15 residues. In germline, CDR1 is SNHLY, CDR2 FYNNEI. The CDR3 region is CASIGTGGLNEKLFF. CDR3 DNA: TGTGCCAGCATAGGAACAGGGGGCTTAAACGAAAAACTGTTTTTT.

This clone showed up just a few times. This CDR3 reads CASSKRSLNTEAFF. For the CDR3, the DNA is TGTGCCAGCAGTAAGAGGAGCCTGAACACTGAAGCTTTCTTT. The chain links TRBV6-1 to TRBJ1-1; D is unresolved. The germline V gene has CDR1 MNHNS and CDR2 SASEGT. The V end was cut by 5 bases, the J end by 0 bases, with 10 bases between. The CDR3 is 14 residues long.

The V and J genes are TRBV13 and TRBJ2-5, with a tentative D call TRBD1 (7 bases). The V end was cut by 4 bases, the J end by 5 bases, with 14 bases between. CDR1 and CDR2 from the germline V gene are PRHDT and FYEKMQ (reference sequence). CDR3 length: 14 residues. This chain's CDR3 is CASSSAPGGETQYF. The CDR3 coding sequence is TGTGCCAGCAGCTCCGCCCCAGGGGGGGAGACCCAGTACTTC. The full variable domain, rest sourced from reference TRBV13 and TRBJ2-5, is AAGVIQSPRHLIKEKRETATLKCYPIPRHDTVYWYQQGPGQDPQFLISFYEKMQSDKGSIPDRFSAQQFSDYHSELNMSSLELGDSALYFCASSSAPGGETQYFGPGTRLLVL.

The chain combines TRBV7-2 with TRBJ2-7; a possible D gene is TRBD1 (6 bases). CDR1 is SGHTA and CDR2 is FQGNSA in the germline V gene. There are 16 residues in the CDR3. Trimming took off 1 base at V and 4 bases at J, with 17 bases between the two ends. DNA of the CDR3: TGTGCCAGCAGCTTAGTTGTGGGGGACAATTCTTACGAGCAGTACTTC. Amino acid sequence: CASSLVVGDNSYEQYF.

The J gene is TRBJ1-6, the V gene TRBV7-9, with 9 bases lining up with TRBD1. Trimming at V came to 5 bases and at J to 7 bases, leaving 9 bases not matched to a gene. This CDR3 contains 16 residues. Germline loops: CDR1 SEHNR, CDR2 FQNEAQ (reference sequence). Written as DNA, the CDR3 is TGTGCCAGCAGCGCTACAGGGGGCAGGGGGAATTCACCCCTCCACTTT. Translation: CASSATGGRGNSPLHF.